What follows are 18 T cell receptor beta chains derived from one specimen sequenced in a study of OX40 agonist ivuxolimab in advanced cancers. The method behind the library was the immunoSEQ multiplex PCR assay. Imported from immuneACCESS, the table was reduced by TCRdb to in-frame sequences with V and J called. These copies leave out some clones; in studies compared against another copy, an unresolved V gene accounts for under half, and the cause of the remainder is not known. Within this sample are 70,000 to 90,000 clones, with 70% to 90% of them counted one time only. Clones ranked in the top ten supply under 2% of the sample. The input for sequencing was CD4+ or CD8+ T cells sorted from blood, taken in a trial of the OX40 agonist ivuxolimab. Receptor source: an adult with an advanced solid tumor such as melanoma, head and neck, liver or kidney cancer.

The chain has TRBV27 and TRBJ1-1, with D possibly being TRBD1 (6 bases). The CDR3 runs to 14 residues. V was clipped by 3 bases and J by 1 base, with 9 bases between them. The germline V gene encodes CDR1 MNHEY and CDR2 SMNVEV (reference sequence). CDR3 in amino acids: CASSFWDKNTEAFF. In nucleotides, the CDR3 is TGTGCCAGCAGTTTTTGGGACAAGAACACTGAAGCTTTCTTT.

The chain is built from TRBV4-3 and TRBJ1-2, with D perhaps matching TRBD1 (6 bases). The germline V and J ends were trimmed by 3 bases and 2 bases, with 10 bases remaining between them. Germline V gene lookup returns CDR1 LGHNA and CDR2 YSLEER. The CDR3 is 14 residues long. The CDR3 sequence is CASSQDSANYGYTF. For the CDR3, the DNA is TGCGCCAGCAGCCAGGACAGCGCCAACTATGGCTACACCTTC.

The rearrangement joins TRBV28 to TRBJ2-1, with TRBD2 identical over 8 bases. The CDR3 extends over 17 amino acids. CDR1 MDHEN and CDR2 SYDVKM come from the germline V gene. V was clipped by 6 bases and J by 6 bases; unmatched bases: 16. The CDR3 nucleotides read TGTGCCAGCAGCCGTCTCTATCTAGCGGGTATTCCCAATGAGCAGTTCTTC. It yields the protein CASSRLYLAGIPNEQFF.

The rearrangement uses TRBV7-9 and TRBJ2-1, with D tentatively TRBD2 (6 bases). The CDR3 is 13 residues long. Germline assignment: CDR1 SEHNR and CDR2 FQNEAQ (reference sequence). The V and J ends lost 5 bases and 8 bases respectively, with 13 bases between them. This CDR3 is CASSAPTRHEQFF. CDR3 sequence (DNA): TGTGCCAGCAGCGCACCGACTAGGCATGAGCAGTTCTTC.

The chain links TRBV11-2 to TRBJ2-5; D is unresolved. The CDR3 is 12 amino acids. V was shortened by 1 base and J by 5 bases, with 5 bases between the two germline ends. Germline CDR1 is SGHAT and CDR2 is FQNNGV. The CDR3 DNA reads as TGTGCCAGCAGCTTAGGTTGGGAGACCCAGTACTTC. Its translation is CASSLGWETQYF. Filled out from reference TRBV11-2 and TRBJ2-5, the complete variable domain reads EAGVAQSPRYKIIEKRQSVAFWCNPISGHATLYWYQQILGQGPKLLIQFQNNGVVDDSQLPKDRFSAERLKGVDSTLKIQPAKLEDSAVYLCASSLGWETQYFGPGTRLLVL.

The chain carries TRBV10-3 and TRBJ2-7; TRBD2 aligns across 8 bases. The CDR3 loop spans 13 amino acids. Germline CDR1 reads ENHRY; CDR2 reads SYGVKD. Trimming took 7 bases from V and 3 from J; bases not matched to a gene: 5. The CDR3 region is CAIKAGAGYEQYF. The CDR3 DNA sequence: TGTGCCATCAAAGCGGGAGCAGGCTACGAGCAGTACTTC.

The CDR3 sequence is CASSLQGIGAEAFF. The DNA of the CDR3 is TGTGCCAGCAGCCTACAGGGGATCGGCGCTGAAGCTTTCTTT. The genes are TRBV5-4 and TRBJ1-1; TRBD1 matches 7 bases. This CDR3 region has 14 residues. Germline assignment: CDR1 SGHNT and CDR2 YYREEE (reference sequence). Trimming cost V 4 bases and J 6 bases; bases outside gene matches: 9.

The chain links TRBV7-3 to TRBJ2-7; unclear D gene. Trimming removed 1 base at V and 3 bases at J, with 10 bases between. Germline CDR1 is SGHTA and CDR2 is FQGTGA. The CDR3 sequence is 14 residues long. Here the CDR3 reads CASSLKAGVYEQYF. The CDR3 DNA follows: TGTGCCAGCAGCTTAAAAGCAGGAGTCTACGAGCAGTACTTC.

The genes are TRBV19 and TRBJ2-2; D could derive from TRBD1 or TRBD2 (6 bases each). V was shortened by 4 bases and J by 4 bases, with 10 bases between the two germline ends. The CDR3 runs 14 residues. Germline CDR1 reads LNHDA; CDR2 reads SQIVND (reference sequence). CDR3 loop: CASSTGALTGELFF. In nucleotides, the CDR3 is TGTGCCAGTAGTACGGGGGCGCTCACCGGGGAGCTGTTTTTT.

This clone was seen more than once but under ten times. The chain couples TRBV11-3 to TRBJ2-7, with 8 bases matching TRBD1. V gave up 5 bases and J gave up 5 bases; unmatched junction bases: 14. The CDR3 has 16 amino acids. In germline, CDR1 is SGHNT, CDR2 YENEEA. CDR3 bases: TGTGCCAGCAGCCCGCACTCCGGACAGGGATCACACGAGCAGTACTTC. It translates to CASSPHSGQGSHEQYF.

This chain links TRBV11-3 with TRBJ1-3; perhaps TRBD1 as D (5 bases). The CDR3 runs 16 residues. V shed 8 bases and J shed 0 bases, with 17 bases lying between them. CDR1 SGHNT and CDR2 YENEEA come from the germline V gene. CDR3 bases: TGTGCCAGCGGATTCAGGGACCTCCGCTCTGGAAACACCATATATTTT. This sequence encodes CASGFRDLRSGNTIYF.

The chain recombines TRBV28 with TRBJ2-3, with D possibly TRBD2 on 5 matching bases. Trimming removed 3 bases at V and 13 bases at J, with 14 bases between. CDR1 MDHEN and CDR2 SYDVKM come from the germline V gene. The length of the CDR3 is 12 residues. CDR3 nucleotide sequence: TGTGCCAGCAGTTTGTATGGGAGTGAGAAGTATTTT. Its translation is CASSLYGSEKYF.

The chain's CDR3 is CASSPGTSVNEQFF. In nucleotides, the CDR3 is TGTGCCAGCAGCCCCGGGACTAGCGTCAATGAGCAGTTCTTC. This rearrangement joins TRBV5-5 to TRBJ2-1, with TRBD2 matching 10 bases. Losses at the gene ends were 4 bases for V and 6 bases for J; bases not matched to a gene: 4. Looked up from germline, CDR1 is SGHKS and CDR2 is YYEKEE (reference sequence). CDR3 size: 14 residues.

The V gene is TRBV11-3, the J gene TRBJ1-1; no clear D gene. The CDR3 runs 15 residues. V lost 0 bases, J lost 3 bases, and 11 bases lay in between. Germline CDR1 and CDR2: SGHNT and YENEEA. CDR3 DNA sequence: TGTGCCAGCAGCTTAGATCCTCGGAGGGACACTGAAGCTTTCTTT. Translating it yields CASSLDPRRDTEAFF.

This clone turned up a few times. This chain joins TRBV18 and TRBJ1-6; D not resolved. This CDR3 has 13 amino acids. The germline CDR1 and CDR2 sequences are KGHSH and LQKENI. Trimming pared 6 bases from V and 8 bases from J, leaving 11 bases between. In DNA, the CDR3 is TGTGCCAGCTCGACAACGGCGGATTCACCCCTCCACTTT. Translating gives CASSTTADSPLHF.

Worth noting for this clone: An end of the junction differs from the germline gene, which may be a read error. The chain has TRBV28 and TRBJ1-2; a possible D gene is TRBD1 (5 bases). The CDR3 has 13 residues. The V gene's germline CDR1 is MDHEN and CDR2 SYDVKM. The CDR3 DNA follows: TGTGCCAGCAGTCCCCTCTGGGACTACGGCTACACCTTC. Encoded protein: CASSPLWDYGYTF.

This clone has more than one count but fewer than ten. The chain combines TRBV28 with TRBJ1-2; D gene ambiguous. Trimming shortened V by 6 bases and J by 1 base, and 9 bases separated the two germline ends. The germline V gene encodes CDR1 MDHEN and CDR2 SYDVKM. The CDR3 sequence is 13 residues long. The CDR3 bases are TGTGCCAGCAGGCCCTCTCGTAACTATGGCTACACCTTC. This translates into CASRPSRNYGYTF.

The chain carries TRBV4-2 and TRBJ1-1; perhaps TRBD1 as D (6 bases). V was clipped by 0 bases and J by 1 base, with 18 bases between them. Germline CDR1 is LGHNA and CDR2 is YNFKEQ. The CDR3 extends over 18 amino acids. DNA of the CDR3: TGTGCCAGCAGCCAAGAACCAGCGGGGGGGGGCTCGAACACTGAAGCTTTCTTT. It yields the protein CASSQEPAGGGSNTEAFF.